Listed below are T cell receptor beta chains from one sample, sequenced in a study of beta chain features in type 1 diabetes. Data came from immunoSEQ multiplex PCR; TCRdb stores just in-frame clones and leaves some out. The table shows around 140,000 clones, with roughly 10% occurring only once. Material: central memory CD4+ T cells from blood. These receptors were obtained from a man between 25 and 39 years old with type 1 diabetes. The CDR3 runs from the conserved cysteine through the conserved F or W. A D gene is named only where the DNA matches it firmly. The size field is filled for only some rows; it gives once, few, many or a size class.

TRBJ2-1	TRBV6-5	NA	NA	TGTGCCAGCAGTTACCTCGGACAGCCTGGCAATGAGCAGTTCTTC	CASSYLGQPGNEQFF
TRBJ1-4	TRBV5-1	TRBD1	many	TGCGCCAGCCGGAAGGGGGCCGATGAAAAACTGTTTTTT	CASRKGADEKLFF
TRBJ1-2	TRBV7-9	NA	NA	TGTGCCAGCAGCTTACAGGCTAACTATGGCTACACCTTC	CASSLQANYGYTF
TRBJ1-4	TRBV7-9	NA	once	TGTGCCAGCAGCTTTACAGGGCGGACTAATGAAAAACTGTTTTTT	CASSFTGRTNEKLFF
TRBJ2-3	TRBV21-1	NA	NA	TGTGCCAGCAGCGAAACAGGGGGCTTT	CASSETGGF
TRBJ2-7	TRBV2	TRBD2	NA	TGTGCCAGCAGTGACCCTGGTGGACTAGCATCCTTCGAGCAGTACTTC	CASSDPGGLASFEQYF
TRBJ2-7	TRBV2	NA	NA	TGTGCCAGCCTCAGGGACTACGAGCAGTACTTC	CASLRDYEQYF
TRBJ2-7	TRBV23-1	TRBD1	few	TGCGCCAGCAAAACAGGGGTGAGACCCTACGAGCAGTACTTC	CASKTGVRPYEQYF
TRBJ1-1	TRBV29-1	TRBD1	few	TGCAGCGTTACCGGCACGACAGGGGCCACTGAAGCTTTCTTT	CSVTGTTGATEAFF
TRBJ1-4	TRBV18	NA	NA	TGTGCCACCGATTGGGCAGTAAAGAATGAAAAACTGTTTTTT	CATDWAVKNEKLFF
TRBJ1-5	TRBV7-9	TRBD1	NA	TGTGCCAGCAGCTCTACAGGGGGGAATCAGCCCCAGCATTTT	CASSSTGGNQPQHF
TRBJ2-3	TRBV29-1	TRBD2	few	TGCAGCGTTGAAGAGGCTAGCGGGGGGGCCGAAGATACGCAGTATTTT	CSVEEASGGAEDTQYF
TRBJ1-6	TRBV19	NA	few	TGTGCCAGTAGTATGACTCACAGGGAGTCACCCCTCCACTTT	CASSMTHRESPLHF
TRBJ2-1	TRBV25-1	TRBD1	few	TGTGCCAGCAGTGGGGTGTGGGGGACAGGGTTTGAAGAGCAGTTCTTC	CASSGVWGTGFEEQFF
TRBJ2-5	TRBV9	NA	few	TGTGCCAGCAGCGTAGATTCCCGGCCGGGGACCCAGTACTTC	CASSVDSRPGTQYF
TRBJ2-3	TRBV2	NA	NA	TGTGCCAGCAGTGGGAGGGGGGGGGTGACAGATACGCAGTATTTT	CASSGRGGVTDTQYF
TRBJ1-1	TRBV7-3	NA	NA	TGTGCCAGCAGCCCCACTGGGAGGGACACTGAAGCTTTCTTT	CASSPTGRDTEAFF
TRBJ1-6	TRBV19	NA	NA	TGTGCCAGTACCGAGGTGGCCCGGGGGAGTTCACCCCTCCACTTT	CASTEVARGSSPLHF
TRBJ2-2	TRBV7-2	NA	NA	TGTGCCAGCAGCTTAAATAGCAGAGGTTCCGGGGAGCTGTTTTTT	CASSLNSRGSGELFF
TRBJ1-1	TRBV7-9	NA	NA	TGTGCCAGCAGCTCGTACGGGTTCACTGAAGCTTTCTTT	CASSSYGFTEAFF